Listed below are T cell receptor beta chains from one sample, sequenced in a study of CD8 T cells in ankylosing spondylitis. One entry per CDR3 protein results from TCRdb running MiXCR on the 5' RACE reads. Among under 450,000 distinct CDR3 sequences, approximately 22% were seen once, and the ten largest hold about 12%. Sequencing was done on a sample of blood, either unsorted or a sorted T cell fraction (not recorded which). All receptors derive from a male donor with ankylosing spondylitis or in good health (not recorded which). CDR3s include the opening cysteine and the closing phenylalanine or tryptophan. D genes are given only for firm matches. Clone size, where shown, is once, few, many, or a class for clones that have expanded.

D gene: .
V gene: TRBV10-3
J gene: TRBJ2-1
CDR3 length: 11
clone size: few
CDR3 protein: CAIATYNEQFF
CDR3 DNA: TGTGCCATAGCAACCTACAATGAGCAGTTCTTC

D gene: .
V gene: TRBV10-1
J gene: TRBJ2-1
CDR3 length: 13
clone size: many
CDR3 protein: CASSDKVSGEQFF
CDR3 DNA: TGCGCCAGCAGTGATAAGGTTTCTGGTGAGCAGTTCTTC

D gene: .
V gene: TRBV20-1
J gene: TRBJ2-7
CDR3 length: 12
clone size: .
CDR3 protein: CSARDRDYEQYF
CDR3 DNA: TGCAGTGCTAGAGATCGGGACTACGAGCAGTACTTC

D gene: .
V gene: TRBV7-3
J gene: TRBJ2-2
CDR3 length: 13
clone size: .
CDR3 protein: CASSSSSTGELFF
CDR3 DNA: TGTGCCAGCAGCTCAAGTAGCACCGGGGAGCTGTTTTTT

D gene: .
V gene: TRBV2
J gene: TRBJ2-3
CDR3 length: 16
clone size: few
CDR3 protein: CASSEAWVLGTDTQYF
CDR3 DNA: TGTGCCAGCAGTGAAGCGTGGGTTCTTGGCACAGATACGCAGTATTTT

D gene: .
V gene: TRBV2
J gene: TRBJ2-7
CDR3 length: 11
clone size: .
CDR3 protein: CASSERDEQYF
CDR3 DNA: TGTGCCAGCAGTGAAAGGGACGAGCAGTACTTC

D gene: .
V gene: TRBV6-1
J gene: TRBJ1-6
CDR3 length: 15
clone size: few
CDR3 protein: CASSPRRGANSPLHF
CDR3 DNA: TGTGCCAGCAGCCCCAGACGGGGGGCGAATTCACCCCTCCACTTT

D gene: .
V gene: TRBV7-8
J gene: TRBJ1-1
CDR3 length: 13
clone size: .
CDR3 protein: CASSSRPYTEAFF
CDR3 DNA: TGTGCCAGCAGCTCCCGACCTTACACTGAAGCTTTCTTT

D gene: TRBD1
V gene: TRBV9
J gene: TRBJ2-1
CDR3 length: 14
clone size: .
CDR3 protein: CASSPTGAYNEQFF
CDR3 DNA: TGTGCCAGCAGTCCGACAGGGGCATACAATGAGCAGTTCTTC

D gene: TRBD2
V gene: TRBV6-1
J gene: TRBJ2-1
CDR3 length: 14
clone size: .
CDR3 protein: CASSSGVAYNEQFF
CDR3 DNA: TGTGCCAGCAGTAGCGGGGTTGCTTACAATGAGCAGTTCTTC

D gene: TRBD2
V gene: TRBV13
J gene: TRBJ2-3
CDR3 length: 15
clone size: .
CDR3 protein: CASSLGGGASDTQYF
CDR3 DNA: TGTGCCAGCAGCTTAGGCGGGGGGGCTTCAGATACGCAGTATTTT

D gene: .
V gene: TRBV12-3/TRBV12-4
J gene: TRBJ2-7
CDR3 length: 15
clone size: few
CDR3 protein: CASSYSEEYTYEQYF
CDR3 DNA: TGTGCCAGCAGTTATTCAGAGGAATATACCTACGAGCAGTACTTC

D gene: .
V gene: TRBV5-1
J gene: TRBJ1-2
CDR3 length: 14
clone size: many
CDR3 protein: CASSLGGSNYGYTF
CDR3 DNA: TGCGCCAGCAGCTTGGGGGGGTCTAACTATGGCTACACCTTC

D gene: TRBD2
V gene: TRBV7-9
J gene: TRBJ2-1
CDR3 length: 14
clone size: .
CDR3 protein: CASSPGLAVREQFF
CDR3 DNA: TGTGCCAGCAGCCCGGGACTAGCGGTAAGAGAGCAGTTCTTC

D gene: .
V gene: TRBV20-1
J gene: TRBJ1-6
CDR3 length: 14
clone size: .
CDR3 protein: CSAGDRQLDSPLHF
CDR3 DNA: TGCAGTGCCGGTGACAGGCAGCTGGATTCACCCCTCCACTTT

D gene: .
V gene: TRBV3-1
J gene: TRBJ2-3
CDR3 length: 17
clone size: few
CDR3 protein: CASSQTYASYSTDTQYF
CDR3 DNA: TGTGCCAGCAGCCAAACTTACGCTTCCTATAGCACAGATACGCAGTATTTT

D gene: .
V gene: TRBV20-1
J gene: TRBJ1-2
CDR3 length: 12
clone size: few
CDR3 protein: CSMAYESGGYTF
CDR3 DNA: TGCAGTATGGCCTACGAATCTGGTGGCTACACCTTC

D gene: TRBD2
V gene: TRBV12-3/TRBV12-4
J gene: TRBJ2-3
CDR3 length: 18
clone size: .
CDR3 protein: CACSLAGFAGGDEGTQYF
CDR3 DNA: TGTGCCTGCAGTTTAGCGGGGTTTGCGGGGGGGGACGAGGGTACGCAGTATTTT

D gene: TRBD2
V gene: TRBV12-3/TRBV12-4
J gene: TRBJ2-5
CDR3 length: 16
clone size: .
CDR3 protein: CASSFRSGGPPETQYF
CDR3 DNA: TGTGCCAGCAGTTTCCGTAGCGGGGGGCCCCCCGAGACCCAGTACTTC

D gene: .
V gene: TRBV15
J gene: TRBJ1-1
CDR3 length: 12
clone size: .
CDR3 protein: CATSRPTSEAFF
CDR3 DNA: TGTGCCACCAGCAGACCGACATCCGAAGCTTTCTTT

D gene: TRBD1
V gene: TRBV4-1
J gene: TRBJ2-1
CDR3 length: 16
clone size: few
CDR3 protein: CASSQDEGATDNEQFF
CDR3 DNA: TGCGCCAGCAGCCAAGACGAGGGGGCAACAGACAATGAGCAGTTCTTC

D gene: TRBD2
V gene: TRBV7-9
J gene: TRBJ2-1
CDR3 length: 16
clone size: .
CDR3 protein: CASSQLSGGALDEQFF
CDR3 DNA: TGTGCCAGCAGCCAACTTAGCGGGGGGGCTCTCGATGAGCAGTTCTTC

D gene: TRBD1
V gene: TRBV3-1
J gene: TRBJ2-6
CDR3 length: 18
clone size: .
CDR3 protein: CASSQRDRVLVGANVLTF
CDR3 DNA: TGTGCCAGCAGCCAGAGGGACAGGGTCTTGGTTGGGGCCAACGTCCTGACTTTC

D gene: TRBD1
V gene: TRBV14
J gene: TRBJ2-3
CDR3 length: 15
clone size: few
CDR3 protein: CASSQDRTGRDTQYF
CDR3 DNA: TGTGCCAGCAGCCAAGATCGGACAGGGAGGGATACGCAGTATTTT

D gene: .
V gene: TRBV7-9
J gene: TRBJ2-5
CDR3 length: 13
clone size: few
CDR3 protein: CASSWTAQETQYF
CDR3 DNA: TGTGCCAGCAGTTGGACGGCACAAGAGACCCAGTACTTC

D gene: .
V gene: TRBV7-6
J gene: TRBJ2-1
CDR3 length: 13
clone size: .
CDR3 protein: CASSAGRNNEQFF
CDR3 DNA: TGTGCCAGCAGCGCAGGGAGAAACAATGAGCAGTTCTTC

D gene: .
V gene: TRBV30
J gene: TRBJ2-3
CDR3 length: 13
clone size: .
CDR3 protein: CAWSVVGTDTQYF
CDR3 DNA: TGTGCCTGGAGTGTAGTCGGGACAGATACGCAGTATTTT

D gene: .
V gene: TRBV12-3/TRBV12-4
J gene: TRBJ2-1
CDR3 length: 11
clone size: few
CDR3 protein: CASSRTSEQFF
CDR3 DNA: TGTGCCAGCAGTCGAACCAGTGAGCAGTTCTTC

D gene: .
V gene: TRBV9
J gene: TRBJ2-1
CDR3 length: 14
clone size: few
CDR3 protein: CASSVASSYNEQFF
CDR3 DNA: TGTGCCAGCAGCGTAGCTAGCTCCTACAATGAGCAGTTCTTC

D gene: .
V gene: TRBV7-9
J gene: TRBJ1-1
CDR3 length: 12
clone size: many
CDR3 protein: CASSFGNTEAFF
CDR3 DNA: TGTGCCAGCAGTTTTGGGAACACTGAAGCTTTCTTT

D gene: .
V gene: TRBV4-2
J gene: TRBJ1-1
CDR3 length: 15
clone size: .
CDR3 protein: CASSPPGLVDAEAFF
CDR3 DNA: TGTGCCAGCAGCCCACCGGGACTTGTGGACGCTGAAGCTTTCTTT

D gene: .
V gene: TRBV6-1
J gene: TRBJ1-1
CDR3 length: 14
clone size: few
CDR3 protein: CASSGEFMNTEAFF
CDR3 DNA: TGTGCCAGCAGCGGAGAATTTATGAACACTGAAGCTTTCTTT

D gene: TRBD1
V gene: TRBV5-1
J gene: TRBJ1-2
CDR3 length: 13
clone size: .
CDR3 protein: CASSPWTGDGYTF
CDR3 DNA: TGCGCCAGCAGCCCTTGGACAGGGGACGGCTACACCTTC